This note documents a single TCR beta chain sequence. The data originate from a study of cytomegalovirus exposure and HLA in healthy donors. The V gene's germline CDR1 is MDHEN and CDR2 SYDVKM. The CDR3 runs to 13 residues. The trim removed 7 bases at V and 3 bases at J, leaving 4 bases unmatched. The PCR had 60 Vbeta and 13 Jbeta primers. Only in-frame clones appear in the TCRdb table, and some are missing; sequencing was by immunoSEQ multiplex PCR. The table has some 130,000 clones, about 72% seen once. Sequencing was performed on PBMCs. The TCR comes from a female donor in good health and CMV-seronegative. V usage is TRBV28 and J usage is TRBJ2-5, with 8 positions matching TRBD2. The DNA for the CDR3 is TGTGCCAGCACGCCGGGGGGGAAAGAGACCCAGTACTTC. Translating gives CASTPGGKETQYF.